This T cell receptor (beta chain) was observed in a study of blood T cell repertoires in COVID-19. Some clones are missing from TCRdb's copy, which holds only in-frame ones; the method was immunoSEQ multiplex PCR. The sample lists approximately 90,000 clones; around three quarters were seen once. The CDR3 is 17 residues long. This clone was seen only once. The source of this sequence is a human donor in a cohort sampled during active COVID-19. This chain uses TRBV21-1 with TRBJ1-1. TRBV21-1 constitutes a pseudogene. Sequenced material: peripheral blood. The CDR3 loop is CASTSGVSWSVNTEAFF. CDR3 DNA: TGTGCCAGCACCAGCGGTGTCAGTTGGAGTGTGAACACTGAAGCTTTCTTT.